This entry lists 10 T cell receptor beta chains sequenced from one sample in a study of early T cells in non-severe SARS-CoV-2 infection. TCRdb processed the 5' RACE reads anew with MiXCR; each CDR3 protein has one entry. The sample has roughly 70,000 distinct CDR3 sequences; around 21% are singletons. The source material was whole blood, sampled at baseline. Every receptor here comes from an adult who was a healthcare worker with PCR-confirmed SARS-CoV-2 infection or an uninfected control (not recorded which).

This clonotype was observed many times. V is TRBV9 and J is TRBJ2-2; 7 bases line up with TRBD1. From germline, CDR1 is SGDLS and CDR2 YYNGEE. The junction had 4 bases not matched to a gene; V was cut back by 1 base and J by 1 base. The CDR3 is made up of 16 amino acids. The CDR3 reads CASSVRGGGNTGELFF. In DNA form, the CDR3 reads TGTGCCAGCAGCGTAAGAGGGGGCGGGAACACCGGGGAGCTGTTTTTT.

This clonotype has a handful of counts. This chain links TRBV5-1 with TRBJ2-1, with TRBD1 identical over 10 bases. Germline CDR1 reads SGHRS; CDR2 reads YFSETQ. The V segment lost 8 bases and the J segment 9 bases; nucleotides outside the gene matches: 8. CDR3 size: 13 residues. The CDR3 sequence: CASYRDRGLEQFF. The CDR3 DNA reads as TGCGCCAGTTACCGGGACAGGGGACTTGAGCAGTTCTTC.

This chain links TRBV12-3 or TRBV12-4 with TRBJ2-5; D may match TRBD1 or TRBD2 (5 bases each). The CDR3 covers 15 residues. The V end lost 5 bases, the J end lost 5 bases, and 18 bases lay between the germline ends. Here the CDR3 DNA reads TGTGCCAGCAGTAAGGGACGCGGCGGATCCGAGACCCAGTACTTC. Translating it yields CASSKGRGGSETQYF.

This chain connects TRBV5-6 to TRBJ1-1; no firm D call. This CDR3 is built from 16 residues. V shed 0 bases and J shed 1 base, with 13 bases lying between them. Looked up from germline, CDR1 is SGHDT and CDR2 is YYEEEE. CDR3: CASSLESSVQNTEAFF. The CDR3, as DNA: TGTGCCAGCAGCTTGGAGTCCTCAGTCCAGAACACTGAAGCTTTCTTT. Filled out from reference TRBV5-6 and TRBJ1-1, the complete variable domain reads DAGVTQSPTHLIKTRGQQVTLRCSPKSGHDTVSWYQQALGQGPQFIFQYYEEEERQRGNFPDRFSGHQFPNYSSELNVNALLLGDSALYLCASSLESSVQNTEAFFGQGTRLTVV.

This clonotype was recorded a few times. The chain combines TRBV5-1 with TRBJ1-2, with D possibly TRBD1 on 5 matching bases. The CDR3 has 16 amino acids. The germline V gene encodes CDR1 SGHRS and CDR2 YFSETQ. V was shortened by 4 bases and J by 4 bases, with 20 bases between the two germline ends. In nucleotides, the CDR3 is TGCGCCAGCAGCCGGACGGGGGACCGTGGAGTCTATGGCTACACCTTC. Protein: CASSRTGDRGVYGYTF. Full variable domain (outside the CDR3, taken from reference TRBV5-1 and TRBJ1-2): KAGVTQTPRYLIKTRGQQVTLSCSPISGHRSVSWYQQTPGQGLQFLFEYFSETQRNKGNFPGRFSGRQFSNSRSEMNVSTLELGDSALYLCASSRTGDRGVYGYTFGSGTRLTVV.

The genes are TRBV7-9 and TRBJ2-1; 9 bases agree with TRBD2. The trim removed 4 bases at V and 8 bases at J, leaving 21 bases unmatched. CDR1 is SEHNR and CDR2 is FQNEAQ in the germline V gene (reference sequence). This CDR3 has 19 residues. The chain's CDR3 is CASSSLQSASGVSRHEQFF. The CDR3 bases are TGTGCCAGCAGCTCCCTTCAATCTGCTAGCGGGGTTAGCCGGCATGAGCAGTTCTTC.

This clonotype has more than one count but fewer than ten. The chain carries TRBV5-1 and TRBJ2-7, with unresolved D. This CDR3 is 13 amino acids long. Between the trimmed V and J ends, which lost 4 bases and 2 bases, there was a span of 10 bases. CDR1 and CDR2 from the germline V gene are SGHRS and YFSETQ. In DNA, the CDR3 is TGCGCCAGCAGCCGAGGACCACCCTACGAGCAGTACTTC. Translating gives CASSRGPPYEQYF. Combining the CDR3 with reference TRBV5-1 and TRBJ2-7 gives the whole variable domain KAGVTQTPRYLIKTRGQQVTLSCSPISGHRSVSWYQQTPGQGLQFLFEYFSETQRNKGNFPGRFSGRQFSNSRSEMNVSTLELGDSALYLCASSRGPPYEQYFGPGTRLTVT.

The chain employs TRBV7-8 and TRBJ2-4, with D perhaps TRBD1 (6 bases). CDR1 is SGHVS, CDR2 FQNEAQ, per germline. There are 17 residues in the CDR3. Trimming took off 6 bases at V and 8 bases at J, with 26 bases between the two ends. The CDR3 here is CASSMKEGHSIGDIQYF. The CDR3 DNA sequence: TGTGCCAGCAGTATGAAAGAGGGACACTCGATAGGGGACATTCAGTACTTC.

DNA of the CDR3: TGCGCCAGCAGTGTACCCGGGACGTCTAATGAGCAGTTCTTC. It encodes CASSVPGTSNEQFF. The chain is built from TRBV10-1 and TRBJ2-1; D could derive from TRBD1 or TRBD2 (5 bases each). The germline CDR1 and CDR2 sequences are WNHNN and SYGVQD (reference sequence). The CDR3 has 14 residues. V was pared by 4 bases and J by 7 bases, with 14 bases between.

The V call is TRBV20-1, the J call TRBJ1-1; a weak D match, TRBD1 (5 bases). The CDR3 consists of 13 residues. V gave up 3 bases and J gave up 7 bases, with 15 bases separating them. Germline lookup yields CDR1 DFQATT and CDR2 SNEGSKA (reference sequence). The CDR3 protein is CSASGGGEIEAFF. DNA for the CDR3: TGCAGTGCTAGCGGGGGAGGGGAGATTGAAGCTTTCTTT.